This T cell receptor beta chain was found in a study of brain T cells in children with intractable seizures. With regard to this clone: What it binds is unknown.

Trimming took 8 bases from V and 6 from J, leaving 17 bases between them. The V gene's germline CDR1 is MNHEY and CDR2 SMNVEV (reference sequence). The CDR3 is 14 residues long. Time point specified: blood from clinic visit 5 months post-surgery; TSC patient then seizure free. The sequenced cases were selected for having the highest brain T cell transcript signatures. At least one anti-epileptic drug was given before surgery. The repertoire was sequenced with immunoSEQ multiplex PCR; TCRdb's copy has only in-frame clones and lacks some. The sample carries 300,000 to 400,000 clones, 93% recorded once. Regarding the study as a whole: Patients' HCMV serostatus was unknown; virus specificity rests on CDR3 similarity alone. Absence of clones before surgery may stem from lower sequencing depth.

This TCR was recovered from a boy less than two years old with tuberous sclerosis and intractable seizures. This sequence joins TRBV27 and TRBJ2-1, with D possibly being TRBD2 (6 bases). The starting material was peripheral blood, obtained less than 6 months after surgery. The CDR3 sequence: CASGPGPRGNEQFF. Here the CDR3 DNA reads TGTGCCAGCGGGCCGGGCCCGCGGGGCAATGAGCAGTTCTTC.